This T cell receptor (beta chain) was retrieved from a study of blood T cell repertoires in COVID-19. Here immunoSEQ multiplex PCR was the method, and the copy in TCRdb shows in-frame clones only, minus some. The sample lists approximately 60,000 clones; 80% to 90% were seen once. V lost 2 bases to trimming and J lost 1 base, with 5 bases between them. The CDR3 consists of 13 residues. The sequenced sample was peripheral blood. V is TRBV12-3 or TRBV12-4 and J is TRBJ2-5, with D perhaps matching TRBD2 (5 bases). The TCR was taken from a human donor in a cohort sampled during active COVID-19. CDR3 in DNA: TGTGCCAGCAGTTTACTAGCCCAAGAGACCCAGTACTTC. Residues: CASSLLAQETQYF.